The TCR beta chain under discussion was sequenced for a study of blood T cell repertoires in COVID-19 (dated by TCRdb to 2019 to 2021). Background for the entire study: The collaborator samples originated in the United States, Italy and Spain and spanned the acute and convalescent phases of COVID-19. The prospective study material was composed of cDNA or gDNA derived from T cells, B-cell-depleted T cells, or PBMCs. Subjects who had been exposed to COVID-19, were actively infected with it, or had recovered from it provided the deeply sampled blood TCRbeta repertoires that made up the dataset. A freely available public database, intended as a resource for researchers studying the immune response to SARS-CoV-2, is where the repertoires were released. Samples were obtained from the ongoing ImmuneRACE study (first 160 participants) and from 1,000 to 1,500 subjects provided by 6 global collaborators. Nearly every sample came with metadata listing a de-identified subject ID, COVID-19 status, age in years and sex. HLA class I and class II types, where available, came from metadata supplied by the sample provider rather than from assay-based typing.

TCRbeta CDR3 regions were amplified from genomic DNA by means of the immunoSEQ Assay, a bias-controlled multiplex PCR. In the original analysis: Within the assay, amplification of reference gene primers was used to estimate how many nucleated cells each sample contained. Sequence reads were collapsed and filtered to measure the absolute abundance of every unique TCRbeta CDR3 rearrangement. For each sample, productive Simpson clonality was calculated as the square root of Simpson's diversity index over productive rearrangements. The source is immuneACCESS, and TCRdb retained only in-frame sequences with V and J called. Part of the clones is not carried over; for the studies checked, unresolved V genes explain less than half of this, and the remainder is unexplained. For V, J and clone size, that table is used; D and trimming come from the DNA. For this sample there are about 82,000 clones; 78% appear just once. The top ten clones comprise roughly a third of the sample.

At one collaborating source in Seattle, patients were enrolled during active infection and were followed longitudinally through the course of disease. Collaborating institutions collected whole blood in K2EDTA tubes following their own protocols. Collaborator samples were shipped for TCRbeta analysis as frozen whole blood, isolated PBMCs, or DNA extracted from either sample type. This clone was detected a few times. Its antigen target is currently unknown. No qualities accompany the bases; no much larger clone lies one base away. The germline V gene provides CDR1 SGHRS and CDR2 YFSETQ. V sheds 0 bases and J sheds 4 bases, leaving 14 bases between their ends. Including the terminal cysteine and phenylalanine, the CDR3 comprises 16 residues. Just CDR3 DNA is preserved here, 48 bases in frame from base 1. The full study reports these points: The amount of clinical and demographic metadata varied by source and participant and was provided uncurated.

This clonotype was sampled from a man between 60 and 75 years old with COVID-19, enrolled during active disease. Input material: peripheral blood. The chain was built from TRBV5-1 and TRBJ1-3; TRBD1 might be the D gene, on 5 matching bases. The sequenced DNA: TGCGCCAGCAGCTTGGATTCAGGGTCAAAAGGAAACACCATATATTTT. This yields the protein CASSLDSGSKGNTIYF.